What follows describes a single TCR beta chain. Its antigen remains undetermined. It has no much larger one-base neighbor in the sample; base qualities were not kept. This same CDR3 is encoded by further DNA sequences in the sample. Libraries were prepared through the immunoSEQ multiplex PCR assay. To provide template for TCR sequencing, every sample had RNA extracted and reverse transcribed into cDNA. First-strand cDNA was synthesized using SuperScript III with a 2:1 mix of oligo-dT and random hexamers. A synthetic immune receptor repertoire was used to assess amplification bias, and residual bias was removed computationally. On the authors' methods: Raw reads were preprocessed to remove errors, and CDR3 was defined according to IMGT conventions as the region from the conserved cysteine to phenylalanine. Clonality was computed by normalizing Shannon entropy by log2 of the number of productive unique TCRs and subtracting the result from 1. Scalp TCRbeta sequences were cross-referenced with sorted blood CD4 and CD8 repertoires so that the CD4 or CD8 identity of scalp clones could be inferred. TCRdb holds this immuneACCESS table with in-frame rearrangements only. Some clones are missing; in checked studies, unresolved V genes explain under half, and the rest has no known cause. The V and J calls and clone size were taken over from that table, and D and trimming were inferred from the DNA. This sample comprises approximately 300,000 clones, over 45% of them detected only once. Together, the top ten hold more than 1.5% of the sample.

These data come from a study of CD8+ T cells in alopecia areata (dated by TCRdb to 2017 to 2018). For context, the study as a whole: The treated patients took part in an open-label pilot trial in which moderate-to-severe alopecia areata was treated with oral tofacitinib at 5 to 10 mg twice daily. Scalp clonality was compared among normal scalp (n=4), patchy alopecia areata scalp (n=8), and alopecia totalis/universalis scalp (n=8). Disease severity in treated patients was measured with the SALT score, which quantifies the percentage of affected scalp surface area. Scalp tissue and sorted CD4+ and CD8+ peripheral blood T cells from patchy and totalis/universalis alopecia areata patients and from healthy controls were covered by human TCRbeta sequencing. Patients on tofacitinib were biopsied at baseline and after 4 and 24 weeks of treatment, and several of the patients also had a later scalp biopsy. TCRbeta CDR3 regions were amplified by immunoSEQ multiplex PCR with 35 Vbeta forward and 13 Jbeta reverse primers. Tofacitinib was given for 6 to 18 months, followed by 6 months of follow-up off drug to assess delayed response and recurrence. The study used high-throughput TCRbeta sequencing to examine T cell clonal expansion in alopecia areata, in both the C3H/HeJ mouse model and human patients. RNA was extracted with the PAXgene miRNA kit for fixed scalp, the miRNeasy kit for PBMCs, and the RNeasy kit for mouse skin.

Reading the label with the study, this specimen's time point is: 20 to 30 weeks on oral tofacitinib. The treatment or condition label, read with the paper, signifies: oral pan-JAK inhibitor, 5-10 mg twice daily. Peripheral blood and lesional scalp punch biopsies were obtained from patients with alopecia areata. PBMCs were isolated by density centrifugation and stained for CD3, CD4 and CD8, and CD4+ and CD8+ T cells were sorted on a FACSAria. What the research found in general, with its limitations: TCR sequences shared between patients were less clear than in mice, possibly partly because of HLA diversity in the patient population. Compared with normal scalp, lesional scalp had higher clonality and more expanded CD8+ clones, particularly in alopecia totalis/universalis, a pattern that suggests antigenic drive. Many expanded lesional clones were found to persist in scalp and blood during tofacitinib treatment, and relapse after treatment cessation may be partly explained by this persistence. Tofacitinib significantly lowered scalp clonality and the number of expanded CD8+ clones among the top 100 scalp clones. Scalp TCR repertoire analysis is complicated because resident alphabeta T cells in normal human skin are also sequenced, whereas mouse skin is dominated by gammadelta T cells. The treated cohort was small, with a single nonresponder, so links between baseline CD8+ expansion and response need larger studies.

Between the V and J ends, shortened by 0 bases and 3 bases respectively, the junction contains 8 bases. Measured from the cysteine to the phenylalanine, the CDR3 is 14 residues long. The retained sequence is limited to the CDR3, 42 bases, with the frame set at the first base. As encoded in the germline V gene, CDR1 is SGDLS while CDR2 is YYNGEE. Specimen: CD4+ T cells sorted from blood, collected at week 24, from a patient treated with tofacitinib. The V and J genes are TRBV9 and TRBJ2-3; 6 matching bases give a weak D call of TRBD2. The clonotype was recovered from a human donor with alopecia areata. CDR3 loop: CASSVEGRTDTQYF. In nucleotides, the sequence is TGTGCCAGCAGCGTAGAGGGGAGGACAGATACGCAGTATTTT.